One and the same sample provided the 29 T cell receptor beta chains below, sequenced in a study of T cell changes during pregnancy in multiple sclerosis. Measured with immunoSEQ multiplex PCR; TCRdb has only the in-frame clones, and not every one. The data hold over 35,000 clones, with about nine tenths observed a single time. Specimen: CD4+ T cells from peripheral blood mononuclear cells, collected in the third trimester of pregnancy. Receptors originate from a female donor in good health, enrolled as a control in a pregnancy study.

The chain recombines TRBV5-4 with TRBJ2-1; 10 positions agree with TRBD2. With V trimmed by 4 bases and J by 0 bases, 4 bases remained unmatched. The length of the CDR3 is 16 residues. Germline V gene lookup returns CDR1 SGHNT and CDR2 YYREEE (reference sequence). The CDR3: CASSPASGSSYNEQFF. In DNA form, the CDR3 reads TGTGCCAGCAGCCCAGCTAGCGGGAGCTCCTACAATGAGCAGTTCTTC.

The chain carries TRBV6-4 and TRBJ2-3; 8 nucleotides line up with TRBD1. The CDR3 extends over 14 amino acids. Per germline, CDR1 MRHNA and CDR2 SNTAGT. With 4 bases clipped from V and 1 base from J, the junction kept 1 base outside the gene matches. DNA of the CDR3: TGTGCCAGCAGTGCAGGGGGCGGCACAGATACGCAGTATTTT. Its protein product is CASSAGGGTDTQYF.

This chain connects TRBV2 to TRBJ1-2; 7 positions match TRBD1. Germline V gives CDR1 SNHLY, CDR2 FYNNEI. The CDR3 is 14 amino acids. The trim removed 5 bases at V and 6 bases at J, leaving 9 bases unmatched. Written as DNA, the CDR3 is TGTGCCAGCAGTTTCCTGGAAGGGACAGATGGCTACACCTTC. Amino acids: CASSFLEGTDGYTF.

The chain combines TRBV6-5 with TRBJ1-2; 7 bases fit TRBD1. V trimming: 8 bases; J trimming: 6 bases; junction bases outside the gene matches: 9. This CDR3 contains 13 residues. CDR1 is MNHEY, CDR2 SVGAGI, per germline. CDR3 sequence: CASGTETGNGYTF. The CDR3 DNA is TGTGCCAGCGGAACCGAGACAGGGAATGGCTACACCTTC.

The V and J genes are TRBV9 and TRBJ2-2; D is unclear. Trimming removed 0 bases at V and 0 bases at J, with 6 bases between. In germline, CDR1 is SGDLS, CDR2 YYNGEE. This CDR3 region has 15 residues. CDR3: CASSVDTANTGELFF. CDR3 nucleotide sequence: TGTGCCAGCAGCGTAGACACAGCGAACACCGGGGAGCTGTTTTTT.

This clone has only a few counts. This chain joins TRBV19 and TRBJ1-1; TRBD1 aligns across 8 bases. CDR1 LNHDA and CDR2 SQIVND come from the germline V gene (reference sequence). V shed 6 bases, J shed 4 bases, and the junction held 7 bases outside the gene matches. This CDR3 has 14 amino acids. The CDR3 DNA follows: TGTGCCAGTAGGAGAGGACAGGGACGCACTGAAGCTTTCTTT. Amino acid sequence: CASRRGQGRTEAFF.

This sequence joins TRBV6-1 and TRBJ2-1; 8 bases agree with TRBD2. Trimming at V came to 7 bases and at J to 9 bases, leaving 14 bases not matched to a gene. This CDR3 spans 15 amino acids. The germline V gene has CDR1 MNHNS and CDR2 SASEGT. As DNA, the CDR3 is TGTGCCAGCACCACCAGAGCGGGAGCTGTCGCTGAGCAGTTCTTC. This encodes CASTTRAGAVAEQFF.

The chain is built from TRBV15 and TRBJ2-7; D possibly corresponds to TRBD2 (6 bases). CDR3 length: 15 residues. Deletions cut 2 bases from V and 7 bases from J, with 18 bases between. Germline V lookup: CDR1 LNHNV, CDR2 YYDKDF (reference sequence). CDR3 nucleotides: TGTGCCACCAGCAGACTGATCCGGGACGGGAGTGAGCAGTACTTC. Residues: CATSRLIRDGSEQYF. Full variable domain (missing parts from reference TRBV15 and TRBJ2-7): DAMVIQNPRYQVTQFGKPVTLSCSQTLNHNVMYWYQQKSSQAPKLLFHYYDKDFNNEADTPDNFQSRRPNTSFCFLDIRSPGLGDTAMYLCATSRLIRDGSEQYFGPGTRLTVT.

The genes are TRBV28 and TRBJ2-4, with D uncertain. Trimming stripped 2 bases from V and 3 bases from J, with 8 bases between. Germline CDR1 is MDHEN and CDR2 is SYDVKM. The CDR3 has 14 amino acids. CDR3 in DNA: TGTGCCAGCAGTTTAGGGCCTGGCAAAAACATTCAGTACTTC. Translated: CASSLGPGKNIQYF. The variable domain in full, with the rest retrieved from reference TRBV28 and TRBJ2-4, is DVKVTQSSRYLVKRTGEKVFLECVQDMDHENMFWYRQDPGLGLRLIYFSYDVKMKEKGDIPEGYSVSREKKERFSLILESASTNQTSMYLCASSLGPGKNIQYFGAGTRLSVL.

The CDR3 reads CASSPDYWVGTQYF. CDR3 DNA: TGTGCCAGCAGCCCAGACTATTGGGTGGGGACCCAGTACTTC. The rearrangement uses TRBV7-2 and TRBJ2-5, with D possibly matching TRBD2 (5 bases). V lost 5 bases to trimming and J lost 7 bases, with 17 bases between them. Per germline, CDR1 SGHTA and CDR2 FQGNSA. The CDR3 is 14 amino acids.

The chain links TRBV6-4 to TRBJ2-1, with TRBD2 identical over 8 bases. V was clipped by 7 bases and J by 14 bases; unmatched bases: 16. Per the germline V gene, CDR1 is MRHNA and CDR2 is SNTAGT. The CDR3 is made up of 14 amino acids. CDR3 sequence reads: CASKEPRRTSWEFF. CDR3 nucleotide sequence: TGTGCCAGCAAGGAACCTAGAAGGACTAGCTGGGAGTTCTTC.

The chain is built from TRBV28 and TRBJ2-7, with D perhaps TRBD1 (5 bases). V was shortened by 4 bases and J by 6 bases, with 16 bases between the two germline ends. The CDR3 extends over 14 amino acids. Germline-derived CDR1 and CDR2 are MDHEN and SYDVKM. The CDR3: CASSYSGALGEQYF. CDR3 sequence (DNA): TGTGCCAGCAGTTATAGTGGGGCCCTGGGCGAGCAGTACTTC.

This clone was counted a single time. V and J are TRBV5-1 and TRBJ2-7; perhaps TRBD1 as D (6 bases). With 5 bases removed from V and 3 bases from J, the gap between germline ends came to 15 bases. Germline CDR1 and CDR2: SGHRS and YFSETQ. The CDR3 has 14 residues. The CDR3 loop is CASSSDRGIYEQYF. In nucleotides, the CDR3 is TGCGCCAGCAGTTCGGACAGAGGAATCTACGAGCAGTACTTC.

CDR3 protein: CASSESTGATYEQYF. CDR3 nucleotide sequence: TGTGCCAGCAGCGAGAGTACAGGGGCGACCTACGAGCAGTACTTC. The chain couples TRBV9 to TRBJ2-7; 7 nucleotides match TRBD1. CDR1 and CDR2 from the germline V gene are SGDLS and YYNGEE. V lost 3 bases, J lost 2 bases, and 8 bases stayed unmatched. CDR3 length: 15 residues.

This chain uses TRBV7-2 with TRBJ2-3; the D gene is possibly TRBD2 (6 bases). V lost 3 bases and J 4 bases, leaving 8 bases between the germline ends. The germline V gene encodes CDR1 SGHTA and CDR2 FQGNSA. The CDR3 is 13 residues long. The CDR3 sequence is CASSLDYPDTQYF. DNA of the CDR3: TGTGCCAGCAGCTTGGACTATCCAGATACGCAGTATTTT.

This clone has at least ten counts. The V and J genes are TRBV30 and TRBJ1-4; 11 bases align to TRBD1. This CDR3 has 15 residues. The trim removed 2 bases at V and 8 bases at J, leaving 7 bases unmatched. Germline lookup yields CDR1 GTSNPN and CDR2 SVGIG (reference sequence). The CDR3 reads CAWSTAGTGGEKLFF. CDR3 DNA sequence: TGTGCCTGGAGTACTGCCGGGACAGGGGGAGAAAAACTGTTTTTT.

For the CDR3, the DNA is TGTGCCAGCAAACGAGAGCGGGGGGGCCCCAATGAGCAGTTCTTC. Translating it yields CASKRERGGPNEQFF. The chain links TRBV28 to TRBJ2-1, with 10 bases identical to TRBD2. The trim removed 7 bases at V and 6 bases at J, leaving 9 bases unmatched. CDR3 length equals 15 residues. The germline CDR1 and CDR2 sequences are MDHEN and SYDVKM.

The CDR3 is CASSPTNNEQFF. As DNA, the CDR3 is TGCGCCAGCAGTCCCACAAACAATGAGCAGTTCTTC. The gene calls are TRBV5-1 and TRBJ2-1; D remains unclear. The ends were cut back, 5 bases at V and 5 bases at J, with 8 bases in the middle. The CDR3 is 12 amino acids. Germline assignment: CDR1 SGHRS and CDR2 YFSETQ.

This clone was seen a handful of times. This chain links TRBV19 with TRBJ2-1; TRBD2 matches at 9 bases. CDR3 size: 14 residues. Germline V gene data show CDR1 as LNHDA and CDR2 as SQIVND (reference sequence). V shed 10 bases and J 14 bases; nucleotides not matched to a gene: 18. The CDR3 nucleotides are TGTGCCATCGGTGGGCAGGGCGCAGGGACTAGCAAGTTCTTC. Translating gives CAIGGQGAGTSKFF.

This chain joins TRBV5-8 and TRBJ2-3, with 9 nucleotides matching TRBD1. CDR1 is SGHTS, CDR2 YDEGEE, per germline. This CDR3 contains 14 residues. V shed 2 bases, J shed 4 bases, and the junction held 2 bases outside the gene matches. The CDR3 is CASSFDRGADTQYF. CDR3 coding DNA: TGTGCCAGCAGCTTCGACAGGGGGGCAGATACGCAGTATTTT.

V and J are TRBV5-7 and TRBJ1-5; possibly TRBD1 for D (6 bases). TRBV5-7 is an ORF for which the function is uncertain. Trimming took 4 bases from V and 5 from J, leaving 13 bases between them. CDR3 size: 14 residues. The CDR3 sequence: CASSPRGGYQPQHF. Written as DNA, the CDR3 is TGTGCCAGCAGCCCGAGGGGGGGTTATCAGCCCCAGCATTTT.

This CDR3 is CATSRDRVRETQYF. The CDR3 nucleotides are TGTGCCACCAGCAGAGATCGGGTAAGGGAGACCCAGTACTTC. The rearrangement uses TRBV15 and TRBJ2-5; unclear D gene. This CDR3 has 14 residues. Germline CDR1 reads LNHNV; CDR2 reads YYDKDF (reference sequence). Trimming removed 0 bases at V and 5 bases at J, with 10 bases between.

V is TRBV7-2 and J is TRBJ2-7; tentative D call: TRBD1 (6 bases). The germline gives CDR1 SGHTA, CDR2 FQGNSA. Between the trimmed V and J ends, which lost 1 base and 2 bases, there was a span of 12 bases. This CDR3 contains 15 residues. CDR3 sequence (DNA): TGTGCCAGCAGCTTAGGGGCAGGGGCGGCCTACGAGCAGTACTTC. It encodes CASSLGAGAAYEQYF.

The V call is TRBV5-1, the J call TRBJ1-1, with 7 bases fitting TRBD1. The V segment lost 0 bases and the J segment 4 bases; nucleotides outside the gene matches: 0. The CDR3 is made up of 13 amino acids. Germline V gene lookup returns CDR1 SGHRS and CDR2 YFSETQ. The CDR3: CASSLEGATEAFF. The CDR3 DNA reads as TGCGCCAGCAGCTTGGAGGGGGCCACTGAAGCTTTCTTT.

The chain carries TRBV7-2 and TRBJ2-5, with a possible D match to TRBD2 (5 bases). CDR1 is SGHTA, CDR2 FQGNSA, per germline. The CDR3 is made up of 14 amino acids. The V gene lost 1 base and the J gene lost 5 bases, with 11 bases spanning the gap. CDR3 loop: CASSLGSSYETQYF. The CDR3 bases are TGTGCCAGCAGCTTAGGATCTAGCTACGAGACCCAGTACTTC.

This clone was observed a few times. This chain connects TRBV19 to TRBJ1-5, with 8 bases identical to TRBD1. The CDR3 is 15 residues long. With V trimmed by 3 bases and J by 7 bases, 8 bases remained unmatched. Looked up from germline, CDR1 is LNHDA and CDR2 is SQIVND (reference sequence). CDR3 sequence reads: CASSIQQGANQPQHF. In DNA form, the CDR3 reads TGTGCCAGTAGTATCCAGCAGGGGGCGAACCAGCCCCAGCATTTT.

This clone was seen just once. The chain recombines TRBV7-9 with TRBJ1-4; 8 positions match TRBD1. Per germline, CDR1 SEHNR and CDR2 FQNEAQ (reference sequence). The trim removed 5 bases at V and 5 bases at J, leaving 16 bases unmatched. The CDR3 sequence is 18 residues long. The CDR3: CASSARTGKLRENEKLFF. CDR3 in DNA: TGTGCCAGCAGCGCCCGGACAGGGAAGCTCAGAGAGAATGAAAAACTGTTTTTT.

This chain connects TRBV9 to TRBJ1-1; D uncertain. V was pared by 0 bases and J by 1 base, with 10 bases between. CDR1 and CDR2 from the germline V gene are SGDLS and YYNGEE. The CDR3 covers 15 residues. The CDR3 reads CASSVGGNGNTEAFF. CDR3 DNA: TGTGCCAGCAGCGTAGGAGGGAACGGGAACACTGAAGCTTTCTTT.

This chain joins TRBV7-2 and TRBJ1-5; 12 nucleotides match TRBD1. J gave up 1 base and V 5 bases, and 3 bases lay outside the gene matches. Germline CDR1 is SGHTA and CDR2 is FQGNSA. The length of the CDR3 is 16 residues. CDR3 nucleotides: TGTGCCAGCAGCCAGGGACAGGGGGCGAGCAATCAGCCCCAGCATTTT. It translates to CASSQGQGASNQPQHF.